This is a list of T cell receptor beta chains from one sample in a study of blood T cell repertoires in COVID-19. Profiling relied on immunoSEQ multiplex PCR, and the TCRdb table lists in-frame clones only, not all of them. The sample includes about 52,000 clones, around 81% of them seen just once. The sample was peripheral blood. Receptors were obtained from a man aged 70-80 years with active COVID-19. Each CDR3 is given with its conserved first and last residue. A D gene is named only where the DNA matches it firmly. Clone sizes are given selectively: once, few, many, or a class where the clone is expanded.

j_call v_call d_call clone_size cdr3_aa cdr3_nt
TRBJ1-1 TRBV4-3 - - CASSPRGEVGEAFF TGCGCCAGCAGCCCCCGAGGGGAGGTAGGAGAAGCTTTCTTT
TRBJ2-2 TRBV7-2 TRBD1 - CASSNQGAGELFF TGTGCCAGCAGCAACCAGGGGGCCGGGGAGCTGTTTTTT
TRBJ2-5 TRBV6-5 - - CASSYLAEETQYF TGTGCCAGCAGTTACTTGGCAGAAGAGACCCAGTACTTC
TRBJ1-1 TRBV5-6 - - CASSWGPGNTEAFF TGTGCCAGCAGCTGGGGGCCGGGGAACACTGAAGCTTTCTTT
TRBJ1-2 TRBV29-1 - - CSVEASPNYGYTF TGCAGCGTTGAGGCATCCCCCAACTATGGCTACACCTTC
TRBJ1-2 TRBV14 TRBD1 - CASRPSDRGINGYTF TGTGCCAGCAGACCCTCCGACAGGGGAATCAATGGCTACACCTTC
TRBJ1-2 TRBV7-2 - - CASSLDVQGYGYTF TGTGCCAGCAGCTTAGACGTTCAGGGCTATGGCTACACCTTC
TRBJ1-1 TRBV6-1 - - CASSERGEAFF TGTGCCAGCAGTGAACGGGGTGAAGCTTTCTTT
TRBJ1-2 TRBV14 - - CASSQVGVYGYTF TGTGCCAGCAGCCAAGTAGGAGTCTATGGCTACACCTTC
TRBJ2-5 TRBV3-1/TRBV3-2 TRBD2 - CASSQAASGGPAAQYF TGTGCCAGCAGCCAAGCGGCTAGCGGGGGCCCAGCGGCCCAGTACTTC
TRBJ2-7 TRBV10-3 - - CAISGGLMSSYEQYF TGTGCCATCAGTGGGGGGCTCATGAGCTCCTACGAGCAGTACTTC
TRBJ1-1 TRBV28 - - CASGQGNTEAFF TGTGCCAGCGGACAAGGGAACACTGAAGCTTTCTTT
TRBJ1-2 TRBV6-1 - - CASSESGSDYGYTF TGTGCCAGCAGTGAATCGGGGTCCGACTATGGCTACACCTTC
TRBJ1-2 TRBV10-1 - few CASSEFSPGPRGYGYTF TGCGCCAGCAGTGAGTTCTCTCCGGGCCCCCGCGGGTATGGCTACACCTTC
TRBJ2-4 TRBV15 - - CATSRDWGAEDIQYF TGTGCCACCAGCAGAGACTGGGGTGCGGAGGACATTCAGTACTTC
TRBJ2-2 TRBV18 TRBD1 few CASSPQGQGLTGELFF TGTGCCAGCTCACCACAAGGACAGGGGCTCACCGGGGAGCTGTTTTTT
TRBJ2-5 TRBV30 - once CAWSPLDSGRETQYF TGTGCCTGGAGTCCCCTGGACAGCGGACGGGAGACCCAGTACTTC
TRBJ2-2 TRBV14 TRBD1 few CASSRDRGSGELFF TGTGCCAGCAGCCGGGACAGGGGAAGCGGGGAGCTGTTTTTT
TRBJ2-6 TRBV3-1/TRBV3-2 - - CASSPFLSTGANVLTF TGTGCCAGCAGCCCCTTCCTTAGTACCGGGGCCAACGTCCTGACTTTC
TRBJ1-1 TRBV6-5 TRBD1 - CASPGQGAAEAFF TGTGCCAGCCCCGGACAGGGGGCGGCTGAAGCTTTCTTT
TRBJ2-5 TRBV6-5 - - CASSPLGETQYF TGTGCCAGCTCGCCGCTAGGTGAGACCCAGTACTTC
TRBJ2-7 TRBV24-1 - - CATSEQVKTEQYF TGTGCCACCAGTGAACAGGTGAAGACCGAGCAGTACTTC
TRBJ1-6 TRBV11-1 TRBD1 - CASSQRDRGNSPLHF TGTGCCAGCAGCCAGAGGGACAGGGGGAATTCACCCCTCCACTTT
TRBJ2-5 TRBV27 TRBD2 - CASSQSSVTGGETQYF TGTGCCAGCAGTCAATCGTCAGTGACGGGGGGAGAGACCCAGTACTTC
TRBJ1-6 TRBV1 - - CTSSQRETTGSPLHF TGCACCAGCAGCCAAAGAGAAACAACGGGTTCACCCCTCCACTTT